What follows are 26 T cell receptor beta chains derived from one specimen sequenced in a study of technical replicates of blood from several donors (dated by TCRdb to the late 2010s). The library was produced with the immunoSEQ multiplex PCR assay. TCRdb took this table from immuneACCESS and kept in-frame rearrangements with V and J called. Such tables lack part of the clones; where checked against another copy, unresolved V genes explain under half of the gap, and the rest is unexplained. This sample has roughly 57,000 clones in its table, and nearly 95% of those were observed once. Of the sample, about 3% falls within the top ten clones. The sequenced sample consisted of PBMCs. The receptors shown here come from a human donor in good health. Some clones in this sample may be carry-over from other donors' samples.

This sequence joins TRBV30 and TRBJ1-2; 7 positions match TRBD1. The trim removed 2 bases at V and 5 bases at J, leaving 2 bases unmatched. Germline V lookup: CDR1 GTSNPN, CDR2 SVGIG (reference sequence). The CDR3 sequence is 12 residues long. In nucleotides, the CDR3 is TGTGCCTGGAGTCGACAGGGATATGGCTACACCTTC. This encodes CAWSRQGYGYTF.

The CDR3 here is CASSLAMGNNSPLHF. Written as DNA, the CDR3 is TGTGCCAGCAGCTTGGCCATGGGCAACAATTCACCCCTCCACTTT. V gene TRBV5-4 combines with J gene TRBJ1-6, with unresolved D. V gave up 0 bases and J gave up 7 bases, with 11 bases separating them. The V gene's germline CDR1 is SGHNT and CDR2 YYREEE (reference sequence). This CDR3 contains 15 residues.

This clone was detected only once. The J gene is TRBJ2-7, the V gene TRBV18, with a tentative D call TRBD1 (7 bases). Trimming removed 3 bases from V and 2 bases from J, with 17 bases in between. The CDR3 consists of 16 residues. Per germline, CDR1 KGHSH and CDR2 LQKENI. CDR3 region: CASSPLGGGTAYEQYF. The CDR3, as DNA: TGTGCCAGCTCACCTCTTGGTGGGGGGACAGCCTACGAGCAGTACTTC.

The rearrangement links TRBV7-2 to TRBJ1-5, with a weak D call TRBD1 (6 bases). The germline CDR1 and CDR2 sequences are SGHTA and FQGNSA. There are 13 residues in the CDR3. V lost 1 base to trimming and J lost 7 bases, with 8 bases between them. The CDR3: CASSLDREQPQHF. The CDR3, as DNA: TGTGCCAGCAGCTTAGACAGGGAACAGCCCCAGCATTTT.

V is TRBV9 and J is TRBJ1-3; D is ambiguous. Per the germline V gene, CDR1 is SGDLS and CDR2 is YYNGEE. V lost 3 bases and J 1 base, leaving 5 bases between the germline ends. This CDR3 comprises 13 residues. Here the CDR3 reads CASSATSGNTIYF. The CDR3 DNA sequence: TGTGCCAGCAGCGCAACATCTGGAAACACCATATATTTT.

Notes on this clone: The limits of the CDR3 on the DNA are not certain, so only TCRdb's listed CDR3 is given. The gene calls are TRBV21-1 and TRBJ1-1; TRBD1 reflects the table's D call only, with no check against the DNA. TRBV21-1 is flagged as a pseudogene. From its first to its last residue, the CDR3 has 20 amino acids. The chain's CDR3 is CASKRLRGPKAFFGQGTRPF.

The rearrangement joins TRBV4-2 to TRBJ2-5, with 9 nucleotides matching TRBD2. The CDR3 covers 14 residues. CDR1 is LGHNA and CDR2 is YNFKEQ in the germline V gene. The junction had 3 bases not matched to a gene; V was cut back by 2 bases and J by 5 bases. CDR3 DNA sequence: TGTGCCAGCAGCCAAAGCGGGAGGAGGGAGACCCAGTACTTC. This encodes CASSQSGRRETQYF.

This chain uses TRBV4-1 with TRBJ1-5; D is ambiguous. Germline CDR1 MGHRA, CDR2 YSYEKL. The CDR3 sequence is 13 residues long. Trimming cost V 4 bases and J 4 bases, with 8 bases left between them. The CDR3 is CASSLGWNQPQHF. The CDR3 DNA reads as TGCGCCAGCAGCCTCGGGTGGAATCAGCCCCAGCATTTT.

This chain uses TRBV7-8 with TRBJ2-6, with D perhaps TRBD2 (5 bases). V was shortened by 7 bases and J by 0 bases, with 7 bases between the two germline ends. This CDR3 has 14 residues. CDR1 and CDR2 (germline): SGHVS, FQNEAQ. CDR3 coding DNA: TGTGCCAGCAAGAGGGACTCTGGGGCCAACGTCCTGACTTTC. Translation gives CASKRDSGANVLTF. Full variable domain (rest looked up from reference TRBV7-8 and TRBJ2-6): GAGVSQSPRYKVAKRGQDVALRCDPISGHVSLFWYQQALGQGPEFLTYFQNEAQLDKSGLPSDRFFAERPEGSVSTLKIQRTQQEDSAVYLCASKRDSGANVLTFGAGSRLTVL.

The chain combines TRBV10-3 with TRBJ2-3; TRBD2 agrees at 8 bases. This CDR3 comprises 14 residues. CDR1 and CDR2 (germline): ENHRY, SYGVKD. After removal of 11 bases from V and 2 bases from J, the junction contained 9 bases not matched to a gene. Written as DNA, the CDR3 is TGTGCCGCAATGGGCGGGAGGCTCACAGATACGCAGTATTTT. It translates to CAAMGGRLTDTQYF.

This chain joins TRBV7-9 and TRBJ1-2, with 9 nucleotides matching TRBD1. V was clipped by 6 bases and J by 2 bases; unmatched bases: 4. This CDR3 has 14 residues. In germline, CDR1 is SEHNR, CDR2 FQNEAQ (reference sequence). CDR3 sequence reads: CASRGQGQNYGYTF. Here the CDR3 DNA reads TGTGCCAGCAGGGGACAGGGCCAAAACTATGGCTACACCTTC. Drawing the rest from reference TRBV7-9 and TRBJ1-2, the complete variable domain is DTGVSQNPRHKITKRGQNVTFRCDPISEHNRLYWYRQTLGQGPEFLTYFQNEAQLEKSRLLSDRFSAERPKGSFSTLEIQRTEQGDSAMYLCASRGQGQNYGYTFGSGTRLTVV.

This chain links TRBV7-8 with TRBJ2-7; D is possibly TRBD2 (6 bases). Germline V gives CDR1 SGHVS, CDR2 FQNEAQ. This CDR3 is 19 amino acids long. V was shortened by 1 base and J by 4 bases, with 26 bases between the two germline ends. CDR3 nucleotide sequence: TGTGCCAGCAGCTTAGGGAGGGTACGGCGGGTGGCGGCGGGATACGAGCAGTACTTC. It codes for CASSLGRVRRVAAGYEQYF. The full variable domain, rest sourced from reference TRBV7-8 and TRBJ2-7, is GAGVSQSPRYKVAKRGQDVALRCDPISGHVSLFWYQQALGQGPEFLTYFQNEAQLDKSGLPSDRFFAERPEGSVSTLKIQRTQQEDSAVYLCASSLGRVRRVAAGYEQYFGPGTRLTVT.

The chain employs TRBV7-2 and TRBJ2-7, with 10 bases fitting TRBD2. The CDR3 has 14 residues. V was clipped by 3 bases and J by 2 bases; unmatched bases: 1. Germline lookup yields CDR1 SGHTA and CDR2 FQGNSA. The CDR3 DNA reads TGTGCCAGCAGCTTTGGGACTAGCGCCTACGAGCAGTACTTC. It specifies CASSFGTSAYEQYF.

This clone has just a few counts. The rearrangement uses TRBV5-4 and TRBJ1-1, with D possibly matching TRBD1 (5 bases). V lost 6 bases and J lost 8, with 14 bases in between. CDR3 size: 12 residues. Germline lookup yields CDR1 SGHNT and CDR2 YYREEE (reference sequence). In DNA form, the CDR3 reads TGTGCCAGCACTATCGGGGGGAGAGAAGCTTTCTTT. Translated: CASTIGGREAFF.

The chain recombines TRBV11-2 with TRBJ2-2, with TRBD1 identical over 7 bases. V dropped 5 bases and J dropped 1; count of bases not matched to a gene: 4. CDR1 is SGHAT, CDR2 FQNNGV, per germline. This CDR3 contains 15 residues. In DNA, the CDR3 is TGTGCCAGCAGCCGGGACAGCCTGAACACCGGGGAGCTGTTTTTT. Its protein product is CASSRDSLNTGELFF. Using reference TRBV11-2 and TRBJ2-2 for the parts outside the CDR3, the full variable domain is EAGVAQSPRYKIIEKRQSVAFWCNPISGHATLYWYQQILGQGPKLLIQFQNNGVVDDSQLPKDRFSAERLKGVDSTLKIQPAKLEDSAVYLCASSRDSLNTGELFFGEGSRLTVL.

This rearrangement joins TRBV4-1 to TRBJ2-5; D gene uncertain. CDR3 length: 15 residues. V was cut by 1 base and J by 2 bases, with 11 bases left in between. Germline-derived CDR1 and CDR2 are MGHRA and YSYEKL. CDR3 nucleotide sequence: TGCGCCAGCAGCCAAGGCGCGATAGATCAAGAGACCCAGTACTTC. The encoded protein is CASSQGAIDQETQYF.

The chain links TRBV19 to TRBJ2-3, with TRBD1 as a possible D gene (6 bases). The V end was cut by 7 bases, the J end by 0 bases, with 11 bases between. The CDR3 consists of 14 residues. Germline V gene data show CDR1 as LNHDA and CDR2 as SQIVND (reference sequence). Here the CDR3 DNA reads TGTGCCAGTACCTGGACAGCTAGCACAGATACGCAGTATTTT. Translation gives CASTWTASTDTQYF.

This chain links TRBV11-2 with TRBJ2-7, with 7 bases fitting TRBD2. The CDR3 is 13 amino acids. V trimming: 5 bases; J trimming: 3 bases; junction bases outside the gene matches: 4. Per germline, CDR1 SGHAT and CDR2 FQNNGV. The CDR3 loop reads CASSLGLLYEQYF. The CDR3 DNA reads as TGTGCCAGCAGCCTGGGACTACTCTACGAGCAGTACTTC.

The J gene is TRBJ1-3, the V gene TRBV2, with TRBD1 as a possible D gene (6 bases). The CDR3 has 13 amino acids. Trimming shortened V by 9 bases and J by 9 bases, and 18 bases separated the two germline ends. Germline V CDR1 and CDR2: SNHLY, FYNNEI. CDR3 region: CASRGGAVGTIYF. In DNA form, the CDR3 reads TGTGCCAGTAGAGGGGGGGCGGTTGGCACCATATATTTT.

The rearrangement joins TRBV6-5 to TRBJ1-2, with a possible D match to TRBD1 (6 bases). Trimming removed 5 bases at V and 8 bases at J, with 21 bases between. Germline-derived CDR1 and CDR2 are MNHEY and SVGAGI. The CDR3 sequence is 15 residues long. The CDR3 spells CASSAGVWGAKGYTF. Written as DNA, the CDR3 is TGTGCCAGCAGTGCGGGGGTGTGGGGGGCCAAAGGCTACACCTTC.

V gene TRBV7-9 combines with J gene TRBJ2-3; 9 bases line up with TRBD2. Germline CDR1 reads SEHNR; CDR2 reads FQNEAQ (reference sequence). Losses at the gene ends were 4 bases for V and 1 base for J; bases not matched to a gene: 3. The CDR3 covers 15 residues. The CDR3 coding sequence is TGTGCCAGCAGCTCATTAGCGGGGGGCACAGATACGCAGTATTTT. This sequence encodes CASSSLAGGTDTQYF.

The chain employs TRBV10-3 and TRBJ1-1; 10 bases are a match to TRBD1. J gave up 0 bases and V 3 bases, and 16 bases lay outside the gene matches. Germline assignment: CDR1 ENHRY and CDR2 SYGVKD. This CDR3 contains 20 residues. The CDR3 DNA is TGTGCCATCAGTGATCCTCGTACATGGGGACAGGGGAACATGAACACTGAAGCTTTCTTT. It is translated as CAISDPRTWGQGNMNTEAFF.

CDR3 coding DNA: TGTGCCAGCAGCTTGGATGGGCCTGGGGGCTACACCTTC. Translation gives CASSLDGPGGYTF. The chain employs TRBV5-4 and TRBJ1-2; D remains unclear. Germline CDR1 SGHNT, CDR2 YYREEE (reference sequence). V was cut by 0 bases and J by 8 bases, with 11 bases left in between. The CDR3 length is 13 residues.

V and J are TRBV10-3 and TRBJ2-3; 10 nucleotides agree with TRBD2. V shed 3 bases and J 6 bases; nucleotides not matched to a gene: 12. Germline V CDR1 and CDR2: ENHRY, SYGVKD. CDR3 length: 17 residues. CDR3 DNA sequence: TGTGCCATCAGTGATGTCGGGGCTAGCGGGAGTCTCGATACGCAGTATTTT. It encodes CAISDVGASGSLDTQYF.

The chain has TRBV6-1 and TRBJ1-5; the D is unclear. This CDR3 has 13 residues. Germline-derived CDR1 and CDR2 are MNHNS and SASEGT. V shed 3 bases and J shed 5 bases, with 8 bases lying between them. CDR3 residues: CASSDGGDQPQHF. CDR3 in DNA: TGTGCCAGCAGTGACGGCGGAGATCAGCCCCAGCATTTT.

The V gene is TRBV19, the J gene TRBJ1-2; 7 bases fit TRBD1. There are 14 residues in the CDR3. J gave up 3 bases and V 4 bases, and 5 bases lay outside the gene matches. CDR1 LNHDA and CDR2 SQIVND come from the germline V gene (reference sequence). For the CDR3, the DNA is TGTGCCAGTAGTACACGACAGGGCGACTATGGCTACACCTTC. It codes for CASSTRQGDYGYTF. Full variable domain (remainder filled in from reference TRBV19 and TRBJ1-2): DGGITQSPKYLFRKEGQNVTLSCEQNLNHDAMYWYRQDPGQGLRLIYYSQIVNDFQKGDIAEGYSVSREKKESFPLTVTSAQKNPTAFYLCASSTRQGDYGYTFGSGTRLTVV.